The T cell receptor (beta chain) under discussion was sequenced for a study of cytomegalovirus exposure and HLA in healthy donors. At the level of the study: Early released data had about 85 million unique TCRs, all coming from HLA-typed donors.

With 60 Vbeta and 13 Jbeta primers, the PCR was carried out. The repertoire was sequenced with immunoSEQ multiplex PCR; TCRdb's copy has only in-frame clones and lacks some. The profile shows around 120,000 clones, approximately 81% of them singletons. This CDR3 has 16 residues. V lost 6 bases and J 1 base, leaving 16 bases between the germline ends. From germline, CDR1 is LNHDA and CDR2 SQIVND (reference sequence). The sequencing input was PBMCs. J is TRBJ1-5 and V is TRBV19; TRBD1 might be the D (5 bases). This receptor was obtained from a man between 18 and 29 years old in good health and CMV-seronegative. Written as DNA, the CDR3 is TGTGCCAGTAGCCCGCCGGGGGGGGAGAGCAATCAGCCCCAGCATTTT. Residues: CASSPPGGESNQPQHF. Full variable domain (rest looked up from reference TRBV19 and TRBJ1-5): DGGITQSPKYLFRKEGQNVTLSCEQNLNHDAMYWYRQDPGQGLRLIYYSQIVNDFQKGDIAEGYSVSREKKESFPLTVTSAQKNPTAFYLCASSPPGGESNQPQHFGDGTRLSIL.